This T cell receptor (beta chain) was sequenced for a study of cytomegalovirus exposure and HLA in healthy donors (dated by TCRdb to 2017 to 2019). For the study in its entirety: In an earlier analysis of about 560 of the donors, 276 Gb of sequence data and 117 million unique TCR beta sequences from about 190 million T cells were reported. An early release that covered about 600 HLA-typed donors contained about 300 gigabases of sequencing data and 70 million to 100 million unique TCR sequences. Of the approximately 400 genotyped donors, around 81% fell in the genetic ancestry cluster associated with self-reported Caucasian donors. The study was designed to test whether signatures of past pathogen exposure could be identified by cataloging public T cell receptors. Using immunosequencing, the study profiled T cell repertoires from around 670 subjects and related those repertoires to cytomegalovirus serostatus. A separate validation cohort of 100 to 150 different subjects was used in addition to the 666-subject first cohort. To predict cytomegalovirus infection status, the study brought together high-throughput TCR immunosequencing, statistical association of individual TCRs with disease status, and machine learning. A later analysis re-examined previously published TCR beta repertoires from more than 600 donors and added high-resolution HLA genotyping to investigate patterns of TCR occurrence. Rather than using new phenotypic data, the later analysis identified candidate immune exposures from TCR beta sequences and from how often those sequences occurred across donors. To decide whether each TCR beta V gene segment behaved as functional or pseudogenic, an earlier analysis of 587 of the donors relied on high-throughput TCR beta sequencing. Donor age, sex, ethnicity and CMV serostatus were collected together with the repertoire data. Genome-wide SNP genotypes for about three fifths of the 666 donors were used in a later genetic analysis, which treated that subset as a discovery cohort. Every repertoire in the discovery cohort had been generated on one and the same sequencing platform. HLA typing included class I and class II loci at four-digit resolution. Typing coverage varied by locus: 629-630 donors for A, B, C, DRB1 and DQB1; roughly 560 for DQA1; about 600 for DPA1; roughly 450 for DPB1. Roughly 5 DR-DQ haplotypes were handled as single units for association and clustering, since linkage in the cohort was strong. Among several hundred genotyped donors of the cohort, an average of around 220,000 unique TCR beta nucleotide sequences was sequenced per donor, of which approximately 19% were non-productive. Overall study outcomes, separate from this receptor: In a later analysis, TCR association rates were found to vary across HLA loci, with the most associated TCRs seen for DRB1 alleles and the fewest for HLA-C alleles. Presence/absence analyses assumed roughly uniform sequencing depth across donors, an assumption that may not hold. A later analysis reported that several top co-occurrence clusters appeared linked to parvovirus B19, influenza, CMV and Epstein-Barr virus. An association between a missense DCLRE1C variant and V-gene and J-gene trimming of TCR beta chains was found in a later genetic analysis and replicated in an independent cohort. This cohort had only TCR beta chains sequenced, and the lack of alpha or paired-chain data limited which features could be detected. In both the original and validation cohorts, the classifier was reported to diagnose cytomegalovirus status with high specificity and sensitivity. Because HLA typing was missing for some donors at each locus, association tests included only the typed subset. Assigning TCR associations to individual alleles was difficult when HLA alleles, especially DR and DQ, strongly co-occurred. A later analysis found that most CMV-associated TCR beta chains appeared HLA-restricted, with HLA associations seemingly driven largely by CMV exposure. The 87-base-pair reads could not distinguish some IMGT-functional V segments, including TRBV6-2 and TRBV6-3, so those segments were excluded. While some public TCRs were present in many individuals, most TCR sequences turned up only very rarely across donors. In vitro tests confirmed that a few of the cytomegalovirus-associated TCR beta chains recognize cytomegalovirus antigens. A further reported finding was that TCR beta sequences accurately predicted the HLA-A and HLA-B alleles for most subjects in the first cohort. In a later genetic analysis, fewer N-insertions in productive TCRs were reported among donors in an Asian-associated ancestry cluster than the approximately 710-donor mean. In the study, approximately 160 TCR beta chains were listed as associated with cytomegalovirus. Compared with equally common non-associated chains, HLA-associated TCR beta chains in a later analysis were more clonally expanded and had lower generation probabilities. A later analysis associated 17,000 or so TCR beta sequences with specific HLA alleles at a false discovery rate of 0.05. The only immune exposure information available for the cohort was CMV serostatus. An earlier analysis of approximately 530 of the donors showed that most TCR beta V segments appeared in productive rearrangements either about 87% or about 30% of the time, which broadly matched IMGT annotations. The authors suggested that the approach could potentially be generalized to other disease states and immunological phenotypes. Linkage disequilibrium might explain the correlated functional status among segregating V segments, but an unknown experimental factor could not be excluded. The earlier analysis of a few hundred of the donors excluded 15 to 20 rarely observed V segments, including chromosome 9 orphons, because counts were too low. A cluster of highly shared sequence variants was judged likely to represent a technical artifact of the sequencing pipeline.

The receptor library was made with the immunoSEQ multiplex PCR assay. The multiplex PCR relied on a mix of 60 forward primers for TCR Vbeta segments and 13 reverse primers for TCR Jbeta segments. A multiplex PCR assay on genomic DNA amplified the CDR3 region of rearranged TCR beta genes. The amplified TCR beta libraries were sequenced on the Illumina HiSeq System as 87-base-pair reads. Processing in the source paper ran as follows. In a later analysis, tens of millions of unique TCR beta chains were counted across the 500 to 850 repertoires, and roughly 11 million of these chains were shared by at least two donors. Raw reads were error-corrected and collapsed into unique sequences by a nearest-neighbor algorithm in which closely related sequences were merged to remove PCR and sequencing errors. To assign V, D and J gene segments, CDR3 sequences were aligned to IMGT reference sequences. For a sequence to be retained, a match of at least six nucleotides to both a V gene segment and a J gene segment was required. A rearrangement was called productive if the CDR3 had no stop codons and remained in frame with V and J, and every other rearrangement was called non-productive. CDR3 was defined according to IMGT convention as the region running from the second conserved V-encoded cysteine to the conserved J-encoded phenylalanine. The earlier analysis of a few hundred of the donors excluded any sequence lacking an unambiguous match to a single V gene segment. In an earlier analysis of approximately 590 of the donors, a V segment was called functional when productive rearrangements were above 56.7%, and segregating when the standard deviation between donors exceeded 5%. A statistical classification framework was built for diagnosing cytomegalovirus status from the catalog of TCR beta chain sequences. In a later analysis, TCR nucleotide sequences were compared against IMGT/GENE-DB human TR gene sequences so that V and J genes could be assigned. Using the TCRdist pipeline, a later analysis assigned CDR3 sequences along with most-parsimonious VDJ recombination scenarios. A later analysis defined each TCR beta chain by its CDR3 amino acid sequence plus V-gene family, and excluded reads lacking a unique V-gene family. In a later analysis, around 600 highly shared, low-generation-probability nucleotide sequences were removed to address suspected cross-contamination and a sequencing artifact. In a later analysis, a clonal expansion index for each public chain was calculated from normalized within-repertoire ranks of inferred template counts. A later analysis computed generation probabilities with a VDJ recombination model fitted to out-of-frame rearrangements, and checked the results against IGoR. In a later analysis, TCR-TCR, TCR-HLA and TCR-CMV co-occurrence was scored with hypergeometric tests, and a repertoire-size bias correction was applied to TCR pairs. To estimate false discovery rates, a later analysis permuted the HLA or CMV assignments 20 times. In a later analysis, co-occurring TCRs were grouped with DBSCAN, and TCRdist sequence similarity was added when clustering was performed within HLA-allele-positive subsets. Co-occurrence clustering excluded repertoires with fewer than 30,000 or more than 120,000 public chains, plus five with anomalous nucleotide sharing. This immuneACCESS table, as held by TCRdb, lists in-frame sequences with V and J called but not all clones. Of the missing ones, under half trace to an unresolved V gene in checked studies; the others have no known cause. D and trimming were read from the DNA, whereas the V and J calls and clone size are those reported in that table. The sample data list more than 150,000 clones, and over 75% of these were observed just once. Over 0.2% of the sample is held by the ten biggest clonotypes.

The cohort consisted of hundreds of healthy bone marrow donors. At the time of sampling, every cohort member was nominally healthy, though immune exposures that went unrecorded were likely present. The donor was CMV seronegative and belonged to the group of approximately 320 seronegative cohort members. Every donor gave a peripheral blood sample, and the peripheral blood mononuclear cells from that sample were used for TCR beta sequencing. Genomic DNA was extracted from the blood cell samples with the Qiagen DNeasy Blood Extraction Kit. Measured from the cysteine to the phenylalanine, the CDR3 is 12 residues long. The kept DNA is CDR3 alone, 36 bases in frame from the first base. V is shortened by 2 bases, J by 7 bases, and the region joining them spans 6 bases. CDR1 and CDR2 were assigned from the germline V gene as MNHNS and SASEGT. This clone came up a few times. Its antigen is still unknown. No base-level quality is on record; no much larger clone is a single base apart.

The chain is encoded by TRBV6-1 joined to TRBJ2-1; a confident D gene designation cannot be given. Sequencing was done on a sample of PBMCs. This TCR was recovered from a girl less than two years old in good health and CMV-seronegative. The DNA is as follows: TGTGCCAGCAGTGAACGGTGGAATGAGCAGTTCTTC. This is translated as CASSERWNEQFF.